Presented here are 24 T cell receptor beta chains from one specimen sequenced in a study of T-cell reconstitution after alpha-beta-depleted transplantation in children. This sample's TCRbeta library carried unique molecular identifier barcodes. TCRdb redid the calling of the PCR reads with MiXCR, one entry per CDR3 protein. The table includes a few hundred thousand distinct CDR3 sequences, roughly a tenth detected once. The sequencing here drew on PBMCs from the stem cell graft donor, taken from the stem cell graft. The receptors were sampled from a human donor who donated a stem cell graft to a child with acute myeloid leukemia.

J is TRBJ2-3 and V is TRBV6-1; maybe TRBD2 (5 bases). Per germline, CDR1 MNHNS and CDR2 SASEGT. V shed 7 bases and J shed 9 bases, with 11 bases lying between them. The CDR3 is 11 residues long. CDR3 DNA: TGTGCCAGCATGTGGGGAGTAACGCAGTATTTT. This sequence encodes CASMWGVTQYF.

V usage is TRBV18 and J usage is TRBJ1-2; no reliable D call. The germline V gene has CDR1 KGHSH and CDR2 LQKENI. The length of the CDR3 is 16 residues. V was pared by 0 bases and J by 4 bases, with 15 bases between. CDR3 residues: CASSPPGIGGAYGYTF. The CDR3, as DNA: TGTGCCAGCTCACCACCGGGGATCGGCGGAGCCTATGGCTACACCTTC.

CDR3: CSARGGSAREQFF. The CDR3 DNA reads as TGCAGTGCTAGGGGAGGTTCAGCTCGCGAGCAGTTCTTC. This chain connects TRBV20-1 to TRBJ2-1; D is perhaps TRBD2 (6 bases). The CDR3 contains 13 residues. Germline V gene lookup returns CDR1 DFQATT and CDR2 SNEGSKA (reference sequence). V was trimmed by 3 bases and J by 10 bases, leaving 16 bases between them.

The V and J genes are TRBV9 and TRBJ2-6; 10 bases are shared with TRBD1. The CDR3 spans 19 residues. V lost 3 bases, J lost 1 base, and 10 bases stayed unmatched. Per the germline V gene, CDR1 is SGDLS and CDR2 is YYNGEE. The CDR3 DNA follows: TGTGCCAGCAGCGCCCTATTGGGACAGGGGTCTTCTGGGGCCAACGTCCTGACTTTC. It encodes CASSALLGQGSSGANVLTF.

The V and J genes are TRBV10-3 and TRBJ2-4; D may match TRBD1 or TRBD2 (5 bases each). CDR1 and CDR2 from the germline V gene are ENHRY and SYGVKD. The CDR3 extends over 16 amino acids. V lost 0 bases and J 0 bases, leaving 9 bases between the germline ends. CDR3 sequence reads: CAISESQGRAKNIQYF. The DNA for the CDR3 is TGTGCCATCAGTGAGTCCCAGGGACGAGCCAAAAACATTCAGTACTTC.

This clonotype was observed many times. The genes are TRBV29-1 and TRBJ2-7; 7 bases agree with TRBD2. V lost 6 bases, J lost 8 bases, and 13 bases stayed unmatched. The CDR3 is 13 amino acids. Germline V gene data show CDR1 as SQVTM and CDR2 as ANQGSEA. CDR3 bases: TGCAGCGTCACCGGGACTACCGCCAGGCAGCAGTACTTC. Protein sequence: CSVTGTTARQQYF.

The CDR3 DNA is TGTGCCAGCAGTCCCCGAGGACAGGGGGAAAATTCACCCCTCCACTTT. Its translation is CASSPRGQGENSPLHF. The chain carries TRBV7-3 and TRBJ1-6; 10 bases align to TRBD1. V was clipped by 6 bases and J by 7 bases; unmatched bases: 9. The CDR3 length is 16 residues. The germline gives CDR1 SGHTA, CDR2 FQGTGA.

On this clonotype itself: Just one base apart from a much larger clone, this may be a read error. The chain combines TRBV12-3 or TRBV12-4 with TRBJ2-3; perhaps TRBD2 as D (6 bases). The CDR3 sequence is 14 residues long. V was trimmed by 7 bases and J by 6 bases, leaving 17 bases between them. CDR3 DNA: TGTGCCAGCACCGCCGGGACTGGGAGGGATACGCAGTATTTT. This gives the protein CASTAGTGRDTQYF.

This clonotype was detected many times. V usage is TRBV5-1 and J usage is TRBJ2-5; D could derive from TRBD1 or TRBD2 (5 bases each). Germline CDR1 SGHRS, CDR2 YFSETQ. CDR3 size: 16 residues. V was trimmed by 0 bases and J by 2 bases, leaving 14 bases between them. CDR3 sequence (DNA): TGCGCCAGCAGCTTGGCTTGGAGAGGGGTTCAAGAGACCCAGTACTTC. Translating gives CASSLAWRGVQETQYF.

There are a few counts of this clonotype. The chain employs TRBV6-1 and TRBJ2-2, with 13 bases lining up with TRBD2. The CDR3 runs to 15 residues. Germline values: CDR1 MNHNS, CDR2 SASEGT. V trimming: 3 bases; J trimming: 6 bases; junction bases outside the gene matches: 1. CDR3 bases: TGTGCCAGCAGTGACGGACTAGCGGGAGCCGGGGAGCTGTTTTTT. Translated: CASSDGLAGAGELFF.

This clonotype was detected ten times or more. V gene TRBV12-3 or TRBV12-4 combines with J gene TRBJ2-3; 11 bases line up with TRBD2. V trimming: 3 bases; J trimming: 4 bases; junction bases outside the gene matches: 6. The CDR3 runs to 16 residues. The DNA for the CDR3 is TGTGCCAGCAGTTTGTTCCTAGCGGGAGGTCCAGATACGCAGTATTTT. Residues: CASSLFLAGGPDTQYF.

This clonotype was detected ten times or more. The chain is built from TRBV5-1 and TRBJ1-6, with 9 positions matching TRBD1. This CDR3 comprises 15 residues. V lost 4 bases to trimming and J lost 10 bases; unmatched junction nucleotides: 9. Germline V CDR1 and CDR2: SGHRS, YFSETQ. This CDR3 is CASSPAWTGDSPLHF. The CDR3 coding sequence is TGCGCCAGCAGCCCTGCATGGACAGGGGACTCACCCCTCCACTTT.

In DNA, the CDR3 is TGTGCCAGCAGTCCAAACCCTTGGGATGAGCAGTTCTTC. Amino acid sequence: CASSPNPWDEQFF. The chain joins TRBV4-2 to TRBJ2-1; D gene uncertain. The CDR3 extends over 13 amino acids. The V gene lost 6 bases and the J gene lost 8 bases, with 14 bases spanning the gap. Germline values: CDR1 LGHNA, CDR2 YNFKEQ.

This clonotype was seen a handful of times. The chain employs TRBV7-8 and TRBJ2-5; no firm D call. CDR3 length: 15 amino acids. Trimming took off 5 bases at V and 1 base at J, with 14 bases between the two ends. Germline CDR1 is SGHVS and CDR2 is FQNEAQ. The CDR3 DNA reads as TGTGCCAGCAGCCTACGATTTAGGGCCCAAGAGACCCAGTACTTC. It encodes CASSLRFRAQETQYF.

This clonotype was recorded at least ten times. The chain recombines TRBV10-3 with TRBJ2-2; no clear D gene. CDR1 is ENHRY and CDR2 is SYGVKD in the germline V gene. The CDR3 consists of 14 residues. With 8 bases removed from V and 0 bases from J, the gap between germline ends came to 10 bases. The CDR3 coding sequence is TGTGCCATCCGAGCACGCCCGAACACCGGGGAGCTGTTTTTT. Protein sequence: CAIRARPNTGELFF.

This chain connects TRBV12-3 or TRBV12-4 to TRBJ1-3; a weak D match, TRBD1 (6 bases). Trimming took 7 bases from V and 4 from J, leaving 17 bases between them. The CDR3 is 15 amino acids. The DNA for the CDR3 is TGTGCCAGCACCCCCCCAGGGGCGTACGGAAACACCATATATTTT. The encoded protein is CASTPPGAYGNTIYF.

This clonotype was observed a handful of times. The chain couples TRBV4-2 to TRBJ2-5; no reliable D call. The CDR3 extends over 14 amino acids. The V gene lost 0 bases and the J gene lost 5 bases, with 10 bases spanning the gap. Germline V gene lookup returns CDR1 LGHNA and CDR2 YNFKEQ. The CDR3 DNA reads TGTGCCAGCAGCCAAGACACTGAATTTGAGACCCAGTACTTC. Its translation: CASSQDTEFETQYF.

This clonotype showed up just a few times. The V call is TRBV4-1, the J call TRBJ2-7, with 8 bases matching TRBD2. This CDR3 spans 14 amino acids. CDR1 and CDR2 from the germline V gene are MGHRA and YSYEKL. V shed 2 bases, J shed 7 bases, and the junction held 7 bases outside the gene matches. CDR3 in amino acids: CASSQPGLAGEQYV. The CDR3, as DNA: TGCGCCAGCAGCCAACCAGGACTAGCCGGTGAGCAGTACGTC.

The V call is TRBV19, the J call TRBJ2-3; 8 positions match TRBD1. CDR3 length equals 14 residues. CDR1 and CDR2 from the germline V gene are LNHDA and SQIVND (reference sequence). V was clipped by 9 bases and J by 4 bases; unmatched bases: 9. The CDR3 sequence: CASKTGGPADTQYF. In DNA, the CDR3 is TGTGCCAGCAAAACAGGGGGACCAGCAGATACGCAGTATTTT.

The chain has TRBV7-2 and TRBJ2-5; D gene ambiguous. V was pared by 2 bases and J by 0 bases, with 4 bases between. CDR3 length equals 13 residues. Germline CDR1 SGHTA, CDR2 FQGNSA. Written as DNA, the CDR3 is TGTGCCAGCAGCTTATACAACCAAGAGACCCAGTACTTC. Amino acids: CASSLYNQETQYF.

This clonotype was seen only a few times. This CDR3 is CSARDLDGNTGELFF. CDR3 nucleotides: TGCAGTGCTAGAGATTTGGACGGGAACACCGGGGAGCTGTTTTTT. The rearrangement uses TRBV20-1 and TRBJ2-2, with D unresolved. Trimming took off 0 bases at V and 1 base at J, with 9 bases between the two ends. CDR1 DFQATT and CDR2 SNEGSKA come from the germline V gene (reference sequence). The CDR3 runs to 15 residues.

The chain links TRBV29-1 to TRBJ2-2, with D possibly TRBD1 on 5 matching bases. The germline gives CDR1 SQVTM, CDR2 ANQGSEA. CDR3 length: 13 residues. The V gene lost 6 bases and the J gene lost 1 base, with 9 bases spanning the gap. CDR3 region: CSVDQGNTGELFF. CDR3 DNA: TGCAGCGTGGATCAGGGGAACACCGGGGAGCTGTTTTTT.

At least ten counts were recorded for this clonotype. The chain joins TRBV29-1 to TRBJ2-1; 7 bases agree with TRBD2. Germline assignment: CDR1 SQVTM and CDR2 ANQGSEA. The CDR3 sequence is 15 residues long. V was pared by 4 bases and J by 10 bases, with 16 bases of the junction left unmatched. CDR3 amino acids: CSVGVWTRKAWEQFF. As DNA, the CDR3 is TGCAGCGTTGGGGTTTGGACTAGAAAGGCTTGGGAGCAGTTCTTC.

This clonotype was picked up a small number of times. CDR3 residues: CASSSSGTVSPTNEKLFF. The DNA for the CDR3 is TGCGCCAGCAGCTCTTCCGGGACAGTATCCCCAACTAATGAAAAACTGTTTTTT. This chain uses TRBV5-1 with TRBJ1-4, with TRBD1 identical over 7 bases. The CDR3 contains 18 residues. Germline CDR1 reads SGHRS; CDR2 reads YFSETQ. Trimming at V came to 3 bases and at J to 0 bases, leaving 11 bases not matched to a gene.